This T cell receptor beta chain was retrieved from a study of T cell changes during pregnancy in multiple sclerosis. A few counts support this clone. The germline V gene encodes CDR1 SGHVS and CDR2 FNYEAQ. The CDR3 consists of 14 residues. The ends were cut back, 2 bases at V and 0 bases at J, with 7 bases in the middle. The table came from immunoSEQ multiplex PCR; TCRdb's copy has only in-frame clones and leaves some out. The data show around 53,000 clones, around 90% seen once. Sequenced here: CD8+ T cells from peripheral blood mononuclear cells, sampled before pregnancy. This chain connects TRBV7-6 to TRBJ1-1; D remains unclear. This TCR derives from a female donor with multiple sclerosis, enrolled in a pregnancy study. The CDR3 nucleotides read TGTGCCAGCAGCTTATCCGGGGTGAACACTGAAGCTTTCTTT. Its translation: CASSLSGVNTEAFF.